Listed below are T cell receptor beta chains from one sample, sequenced in a study of blood T cell repertoires in COVID-19. Assay: immunoSEQ multiplex PCR; the TCRdb copy retains only in-frame clones and omits some. The profile shows 200,000 to 250,000 clones, around 80% of them singletons. The material sequenced was peripheral blood. Every receptor here comes from an elderly woman with active or convalescent COVID-19. The CDR3 runs from the conserved cysteine through the conserved F or W. D genes are given only for firm matches.

TRBJ2-1 | TRBV6-6 | TRBD2 | CASSPRTSGRNNEQFF
TRBJ2-3 | TRBV20-1 | NA | CSASSTAADTQYF
TRBJ2-5 | TRBV10-3 | TRBD2 | CAISGGAQETQYF
TRBJ2-1 | TRBV30 | TRBD2 | CAWSWTSVYNEQFF
TRBJ2-3 | TRBV5-1 | TRBD2 | CASSPGGSTDTQYF
TRBJ2-3 | TRBV6-5 | NA | CASSYSGDTQYF
TRBJ2-3 | TRBV23-1 | NA | CASSLGSVTDTQYF
TRBJ2-1 | TRBV2 | TRBD2 | CATAGPGLGERNEQFF
TRBJ2-7 | TRBV9 | TRBD2 | CASSVGLAGVGEQYF
TRBJ1-1 | TRBV30 | NA | CAWGIGLEAFF
TRBJ2-3 | TRBV7-2 | TRBD1 | CASSSRTGGGYTQYF
TRBJ1-5 | TRBV19 | TRBD1 | CASNPTQGALPQHF
TRBJ1-1 | TRBV12-3/TRBV12-4 | NA | CASIPGLNTEAFF
TRBJ2-3 | TRBV9 | NA | CASSVGSERSTDTQYF
TRBJ2-7 | TRBV27 | NA | CASSPRMGGAGEQYF
TRBJ2-3 | TRBV12-5 | TRBD2 | CASGQRTRQDTQYF
TRBJ1-4 | TRBV19 | NA | CASKIPATNEKLFF
TRBJ1-2 | TRBV4-2 | TRBD1 | CASSPDRAGGYGYTF
TRBJ2-3 | TRBV7-3 | TRBD2 | CASSSLAGGTDTQYF
TRBJ2-5 | TRBV5-1 | TRBD1 | CASSFGTGGAGETQYF
TRBJ2-7 | TRBV6-6 | TRBD2 | CASERGPTYEQYF
TRBJ1-4 | TRBV5-1 | NA | CASSLAQGTEKLFF
TRBJ2-5 | TRBV9 | TRBD2 | CASSHGTSGQETQYF
TRBJ1-3 | TRBV7-2 | TRBD1 | CASSGRDRGRSGNTIYF
TRBJ2-2 | TRBV7-3 | TRBD2 | CASSPRLAGSGELFF
TRBJ1-3 | TRBV4-1 | TRBD1 | CASSQEVNRGPGNTIYF
TRBJ1-1 | TRBV4-3 | TRBD1 | CASSRGGVETEAFF
TRBJ1-2 | TRBV28 | NA | CASSPQVYGYTF
TRBJ1-6 | TRBV7-9 | TRBD1 | CASSLRTGLNSPLHF
TRBJ2-1 | TRBV6-2/TRBV6-3 | NA | CASSYYPRGGEQFF
TRBJ2-2 | TRBV5-6 | TRBD2 | CASSFLGLAGGNTGELFF
TRBJ2-7 | TRBV7-9 | TRBD1 | CASGQGTLGSYEQYF
TRBJ2-1 | TRBV6-5 | NA | CASSYSTAGGYNEQFF
TRBJ1-1 | TRBV12-3/TRBV12-4 | TRBD1 | CASSKRGTVEAFF
TRBJ2-3 | TRBV27 | NA | CASRKERAGDTQYF
TRBJ1-1 | TRBV18 | TRBD1 | CASSPPLGQPQNTEAFF
TRBJ2-7 | TRBV5-1 | NA | CASSLGSLSYEQYF
TRBJ2-7 | TRBV18 | NA | CASSPLRGGGYEQYF
TRBJ2-7 | TRBV6-2/TRBV6-3 | TRBD2 | CASRLNGLAIEQYF
TRBJ1-3 | TRBV6-5 | TRBD1 | CASRQGWGNTIYF
TRBJ2-7 | TRBV4-3 | TRBD1 | CASSQGYRGAYEQYF
TRBJ2-1 | TRBV5-1 | TRBD2 | CASSGGTSGVDEQFF
TRBJ2-1 | TRBV6-2/TRBV6-3 | TRBD1 | CASSYPTGGSYNEQFF
TRBJ2-7 | TRBV5-1 | NA | CASSLGQGPYEQYF
TRBJ2-5 | TRBV10-3 | TRBD1 | CAISVGTGQETQYF
TRBJ2-7 | TRBV5-4 | TRBD1 | CASSFRGPYEQYF
TRBJ1-1 | TRBV2 | NA | CASSLMSLNTEAFF
TRBJ1-2 | TRBV6-1 | NA | CASSEWARSNYGYTF
TRBJ1-1 | TRBV2 | NA | CASSSIEASNTEAFF
TRBJ1-3 | TRBV3-1/TRBV3-2 | TRBD1 | CASSQRTLSQGVGDKGNTIYF
TRBJ2-3 | TRBV5-1 | TRBD1 | CASSPGQGGSSTDTQYF
TRBJ1-3 | TRBV5-1 | NA | CASSSPEVGNTIYF
TRBJ1-1 | TRBV18 | TRBD1 | CASSRGQGNTEAFF
TRBJ2-1 | TRBV6-5 | TRBD2 | CASSYRLAEYNEQFF
TRBJ2-5 | TRBV18 | TRBD1 | CASSPTRTGAQETQYF